The clone carrying this T cell receptor (beta chain) has more than one count but fewer than ten. It was with unique molecular identifiers that the TCRbeta library was prepared. Each CDR3 protein is one row after TCRdb ran MiXCR on the PCR reads. The data contain roughly 500,000 distinct CDR3 sequences, about 17% of them singletons. The length of the CDR3 is 14 residues. Per the germline V gene, CDR1 is SNHLY and CDR2 is FYNNEI. V was clipped by 5 bases and J by 4 bases, with 14 bases between them. This entry belongs to a study of T-cell reconstitution after alpha-beta-depleted transplantation in children.

This clonotype originated in a human donor who donated a stem cell graft to a child with acute lymphoblastic leukemia. The rearrangement links TRBV2 to TRBJ1-1, with D unclear. The source was PBMCs from the stem cell graft donor, collected from the stem cell graft. The CDR3 spells CASSKDSPGTEAFF. CDR3 sequence (DNA): TGTGCCAGCAGTAAGGATTCTCCGGGCACTGAAGCTTTCTTT.